A selection of T cell receptor beta chains follows, all from one sample in a study of identical twins. TCRdb re-called the 5' RACE reads with MiXCR, one entry per CDR3 protein. The sample has roughly 1.6 million distinct CDR3 sequences, roughly 35% seen once. The sequenced sample was cord blood. The receptor set was obtained from a newborn girl in good health. The CDR3 runs from the conserved cysteine through the conserved F or W.

V: TRBV20-1
J: TRBJ1-1
CDR3: CSAQQGWGAFF

V: TRBV24-1
J: TRBJ2-1
CDR3: CATSDLGQSSYNEQFF

V: TRBV20-1
J: TRBJ2-3
CDR3: CSAPINPTAGTDTQYF

V: TRBV3-1
J: TRBJ2-7
CDR3: CASSQDSGGHLNEQYF

V: TRBV10-3
J: TRBJ2-7
CDR3: CAISAGVPPYEQYF

V: TRBV5-1
J: TRBJ2-3
CDR3: CASSLLGLPTDTQYF

V: TRBV6-2/TRBV6-3
J: TRBJ1-5
CDR3: CASSSDRGKDYQPQHF

V: TRBV3-1
J: TRBJ2-3
CDR3: CASSQEGSVDTQYF

V: TRBV19
J: TRBJ1-5
CDR3: CASSILTGNQPQHF

V: TRBV7-2
J: TRBJ2-5
CDR3: CANSLVAGAQYF

V: TRBV20-1
J: TRBJ2-1
CDR3: CSARGFFRTMGGEQFF

V: TRBV20-1
J: TRBJ1-6
CDR3: CSASNWGQANSPLHF

V: TRBV6-1
J: TRBJ1-1
CDR3: CASSVMEGTEAFF

V: TRBV29-1
J: TRBJ1-5
CDR3: CSVEETGGINQPQHF

V: TRBV13
J: TRBJ2-7
CDR3: CASSAGLAKSYEQYF

V: TRBV6-6
J: TRBJ2-7
CDR3: CAGSYQRYEQYF

V: TRBV29-1
J: TRBJ1-2
CDR3: CSVGPAGGYTF

V: TRBV18
J: TRBJ1-6
CDR3: CASSPLGSGERSPLHF

V: TRBV24-1
J: TRBJ1-2
CDR3: CATSGRTGRNYGYTF

V: TRBV6-1
J: TRBJ1-1
CDR3: CASSGQGASTEAFF

V: TRBV10-3
J: TRBJ2-7
CDR3: CAISESRGEVSYEQYF

V: TRBV2
J: TRBJ1-4
CDR3: CASWTAATNEKLFF

V: TRBV28
J: TRBJ2-1
CDR3: CASSFPLQETQFF

V: TRBV7-2
J: .
CDR3: CASSLGLRGETQYF

V: TRBV18
J: TRBJ2-1
CDR3: CASSPGLAENNQQFF

V: TRBV12-5
J: TRBJ2-3
CDR3: CASGLSTGQGLTADTQYF

V: TRBV5-1
J: TRBJ1-6
CDR3: CASSFGGPNSPLHF

V: TRBV7-2
J: TRBJ2-4
CDR3: CASSFGRSLAKNIQYF

V: TRBV7-2
J: TRBJ1-5
CDR3: CASSPWAGVNQPQHF

V: TRBV3-1
J: TRBJ2-7
CDR3: CASSQSSRKYF

V: TRBV30
J: TRBJ1-6
CDR3: CAWMSSGNSPLHF

V: TRBV28
J: TRBJ2-1
CDR3: CASSLRQNNEQFF

V: TRBV9
J: TRBJ2-3
CDR3: CASGVSRLAGGTDTQYF

V: TRBV29-1
J: TRBJ1-3
CDR3: CSVAWGQSGNTIYF

V: TRBV21-1
J: TRBJ2-1
CDR3: CASSKKSSGQNGNEQFF

V: TRBV20-1
J: TRBJ1-5
CDR3: CSARRDGASNQPQHF

V: TRBV28
J: TRBJ2-2
CDR3: CASSRPVTGELFF

V: TRBV9
J: TRBJ2-1
CDR3: CASSVSFWGSSYNEQFF

V: TRBV29-1
J: TRBJ1-1
CDR3: CGMWSRAGANEAFF

V: TRBV10-3
J: TRBJ2-7
CDR3: CAISERVAGPEQYF